This entry concerns a single TCR beta chain. The repertoire was sequenced with immunoSEQ multiplex PCR; TCRdb's copy has only in-frame clones and lacks some. The sample records around 83,000 clones, 88% being singletons. The data derive from a study of OX40 agonist ivuxolimab in advanced cancers. Looked up from germline, CDR1 is SQVTM and CDR2 is ANQGSEA. The V gene end was trimmed by 4 bases and the J gene end by 3 bases; junction bases not matched to a gene: 8. The CDR3 covers 15 residues. Sequenced here: CD4+ or CD8+ T cells sorted from blood, sampled in a trial of the OX40 agonist ivuxolimab. The V and J genes are TRBV29-1 and TRBJ2-4; 8 nucleotides agree with TRBD2. The clonotype originates from an adult with an advanced solid tumor such as melanoma, head and neck, liver or kidney cancer. CDR3 region: CSVGPGGGGKNIQYF. CDR3 sequence (DNA): TGCAGCGTTGGTCCGGGAGGGGGAGGCAAAAACATTCAGTACTTC. The whole variable domain, remainder taken from reference TRBV29-1 and TRBJ2-4, is SAVISQKPSRDICQRGTSLTIQCQVDSQVTMMFWYRQQPGQSLTLIATANQGSEATYESGFVIDKFPISRPNLTFSTLTVSNMSPEDSSIYLCSVGPGGGGKNIQYFGAGTRLSVL.